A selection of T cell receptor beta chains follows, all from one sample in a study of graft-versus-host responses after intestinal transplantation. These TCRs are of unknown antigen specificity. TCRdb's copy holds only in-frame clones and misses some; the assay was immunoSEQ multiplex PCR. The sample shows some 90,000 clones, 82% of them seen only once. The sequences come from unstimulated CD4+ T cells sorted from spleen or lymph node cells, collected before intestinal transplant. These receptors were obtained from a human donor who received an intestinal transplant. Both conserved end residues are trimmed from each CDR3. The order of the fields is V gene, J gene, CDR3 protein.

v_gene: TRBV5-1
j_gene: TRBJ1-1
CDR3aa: ASSSRQAEAF

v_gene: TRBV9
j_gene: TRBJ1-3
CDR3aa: ASSVEGFSGNTIY

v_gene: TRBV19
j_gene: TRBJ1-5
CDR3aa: ASSMLGGGQPQH

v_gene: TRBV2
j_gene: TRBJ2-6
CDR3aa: ASIAGGSGANVLT

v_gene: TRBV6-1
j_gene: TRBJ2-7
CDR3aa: ASTREYNEQY

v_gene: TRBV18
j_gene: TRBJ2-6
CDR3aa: ASSLDRVTGANVLT

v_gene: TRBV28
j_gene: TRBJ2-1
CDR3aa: ASSPRHNEQF

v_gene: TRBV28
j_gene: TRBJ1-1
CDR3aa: ASGGDREMNTEAF

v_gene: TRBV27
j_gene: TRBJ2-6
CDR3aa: ASRGGRLSSGPSGANVLT

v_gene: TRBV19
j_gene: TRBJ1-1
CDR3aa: ASSAGITEAF

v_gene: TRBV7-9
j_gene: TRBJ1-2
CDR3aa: ASSTGTGEGGYT

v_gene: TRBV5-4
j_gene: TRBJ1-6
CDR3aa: ASSVDRTHSPLH

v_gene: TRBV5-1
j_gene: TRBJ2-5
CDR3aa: ASSLTGGQETQY

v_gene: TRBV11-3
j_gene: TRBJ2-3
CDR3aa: ASSPGGAMLADTQY

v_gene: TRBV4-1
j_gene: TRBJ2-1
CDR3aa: ASSHQTGLERF

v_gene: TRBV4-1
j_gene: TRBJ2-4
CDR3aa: ASSQEDMAKNIQY

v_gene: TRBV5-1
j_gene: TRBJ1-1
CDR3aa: ASSIRGLNTEAF

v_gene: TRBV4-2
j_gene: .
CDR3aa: ASSQIGAGPRTRWGEQY